These 27 T cell receptor beta chains came from one sample sequenced in a study of OX40 agonist ivuxolimab in advanced cancers. The protocol used for the library was the immunoSEQ multiplex PCR assay. The table was pulled from immuneACCESS by TCRdb, which kept in-frame rearrangements only. Such tables lose some clones; where checked, under half of the loss comes from unresolved V genes, and the rest has no known cause. This sample has tens of thousands of clones in its table, and more than 75% of those were observed once. Around 0.63% of the sample rests with the top ten. Sequencing was performed on CD4+ or CD8+ T cells sorted from blood, taken in a trial of the OX40 agonist ivuxolimab. The receptors here all came from an adult with an advanced solid tumor such as melanoma, head and neck, liver or kidney cancer.

V is TRBV2 and J is TRBJ2-7; D is perhaps TRBD2 (5 bases). CDR1 and CDR2 (germline): SNHLY, FYNNEI. The V end was cut by 6 bases, the J end by 1 base, with 16 bases between. This CDR3 spans 15 amino acids. The chain's CDR3 is CASREASPPSYEQYF. In nucleotides, the CDR3 is TGTGCCAGCAGGGAGGCTTCACCTCCGTCCTACGAGCAGTACTTC.

V gene TRBV6-6 combines with J gene TRBJ1-1, with D possibly matching TRBD1 (6 bases). The germline V gene has CDR1 MNHNY and CDR2 SVGAGI (reference sequence). V was cut by 4 bases and J by 4 bases, with 7 bases left in between. CDR3 size: 12 residues. The CDR3, as DNA: TGTGCCAGCAGTTGGGGGCTCACTGAAGCTTTCTTT. The encoded protein is CASSWGLTEAFF.

This clone rates as medium-sized (0.01 to 0.1%). V usage is TRBV7-2 and J usage is TRBJ2-5, with D possibly being TRBD2 (5 bases). V lost 7 bases and J 5 bases, leaving 17 bases between the germline ends. The CDR3 loop spans 14 amino acids. In germline, CDR1 is SGHTA, CDR2 FQGNSA. The CDR3 is CASTQDSGSETQYF. Written as DNA, the CDR3 is TGTGCCAGCACCCAGGACTCTGGATCGGAGACCCAGTACTTC.

This clone has only a few counts. This chain uses TRBV7-8 with TRBJ2-5; D may be TRBD2 (6 bases). V was shortened by 5 bases and J by 2 bases, with 15 bases between the two germline ends. The CDR3 sequence is 15 residues long. The germline V gene encodes CDR1 SGHVS and CDR2 FQNEAQ. As DNA, the CDR3 is TGTGCCAGCAGCCCTCAGTCGGGGGATCAAGAGACCCAGTACTTC. As protein: CASSPQSGDQETQYF.

The chain has TRBV7-8 and TRBJ2-1; 7 bases map to TRBD2. Germline V gene data show CDR1 as SGHVS and CDR2 as FQNEAQ. There are 12 residues in the CDR3. The V segment lost 4 bases and the J segment 7 bases; nucleotides outside the gene matches: 1. CDR3 DNA sequence: TGTGCCAGCAGCTCCGGGGGGAATGAGCAGTTCTTC. This gives the protein CASSSGGNEQFF.

V gene TRBV27 combines with J gene TRBJ2-7; D possibly corresponds to TRBD2 (5 bases). Trimming shortened V by 6 bases and J by 3 bases, and 18 bases separated the two germline ends. This CDR3 comprises 15 residues. CDR1 is MNHEY, CDR2 SMNVEV, per germline (reference sequence). The CDR3 sequence is CASRSEGDWHYEQYF. The CDR3 DNA reads TGTGCCAGCAGAAGCGAGGGAGATTGGCACTACGAGCAGTACTTC.

The gene calls are TRBV2 and TRBJ1-6; D gene ambiguous. CDR1 is SNHLY and CDR2 is FYNNEI in the germline V gene. Trimming pared 7 bases from V and 6 bases from J, leaving 13 bases between. The CDR3 length is 14 residues. The CDR3: CASKGRNFNSPLHF. The CDR3 coding sequence is TGTGCCAGCAAGGGCCGTAACTTTAATTCACCCCTCCACTTT.

This clone is labeled as medium-sized. V and J are TRBV6-1 and TRBJ1-2; TRBD1 is a possible D gene (6 bases). This CDR3 has 16 residues. In germline, CDR1 is MNHNS, CDR2 SASEGT. The V gene lost 3 bases and the J gene lost 2 bases, with 16 bases spanning the gap. CDR3 in amino acids: CASSDNMGAGNYGYTF. The CDR3 DNA reads TGTGCCAGCAGTGATAATATGGGGGCCGGGAACTATGGCTACACCTTC.

The chain recombines TRBV6-5 with TRBJ2-1; no reliable D call. This CDR3 comprises 13 residues. CDR1 MNHEY and CDR2 SVGAGI come from the germline V gene. Trimming cost V 2 bases and J 5 bases, with 7 bases left between them. The CDR3 is CASSYGANNEQFF. The CDR3 DNA reads TGTGCCAGCAGTTACGGAGCGAACAATGAGCAGTTCTTC.

V and J are TRBV7-9 and TRBJ1-1; maybe TRBD1 (5 bases). CDR1 and CDR2 from the germline V gene are SEHNR and FQNEAQ (reference sequence). V dropped 4 bases and J dropped 6 bases, with 9 bases sitting between them. The CDR3 extends over 12 amino acids. CDR3 loop: CASSYRLPEAFF. The CDR3 DNA reads as TGTGCCAGCAGCTACAGGTTACCTGAAGCTTTCTTT.

V and J are TRBV21-1 and TRBJ2-7; the D segment call TRBD1 is taken from the table without a DNA check. TRBV21-1 represents a pseudogene. CDR3 length: 15 residues. CDR3 bases: TGTGCCAGCAGCTCGACAGGGGCGGGCTCCTACGAGCAGTACTTC. Its protein is CASSSTGAGSYEQYF.

The chain couples TRBV23-1 to TRBJ2-5, with TRBD1 matching 9 bases. TRBV23-1 is an open reading frame whose function is uncertain. Trimming at V came to 5 bases and at J to 4 bases, leaving 5 bases not matched to a gene. The CDR3 is 14 amino acids. CDR3 region: CASSTDRGGETQYF. CDR3 nucleotides: TGCGCCAGCAGTACGGACAGGGGAGGAGAGACCCAGTACTTC.

The CDR3 is CASSYSQGVTDTQYF. DNA of the CDR3: TGTGCCAGCAGTTACTCACAGGGGGTTACAGATACGCAGTATTTT. V usage is TRBV6-5 and J usage is TRBJ2-3; 8 bases map to TRBD1. The V gene's germline CDR1 is MNHEY and CDR2 SVGAGI. V lost 0 bases, J lost 3 bases, and 2 bases stayed unmatched. The CDR3 contains 15 residues.

In this sample, this clone turned up a few times. The V and J genes are TRBV7-6 and TRBJ2-3; 8 positions match TRBD2. The CDR3 length is 16 residues. J was trimmed by 2 bases and V by 5 bases; bases with no gene match: 9. Looked up from germline, CDR1 is SGHVS and CDR2 is FNYEAQ. In DNA form, the CDR3 reads TGTGCCAGCAGCCCGGCTTCTAGCGGGTTCACAGATACGCAGTATTTT. It translates to CASSPASSGFTDTQYF.

This chain joins TRBV5-1 and TRBJ2-1; TRBD1 might be the D (6 bases). The CDR3 is made up of 19 amino acids. CDR1 and CDR2 from the germline V gene are SGHRS and YFSETQ. Trimming took 0 bases from V and 6 from J, leaving 25 bases between them. This chain's CDR3 is CASSLGGPVVPDRGNEQFF. The CDR3 DNA follows: TGCGCCAGCAGCTTGGGGGGCCCGGTTGTCCCGGACAGAGGCAATGAGCAGTTCTTC.

The chain joins TRBV18 to TRBJ1-2, with TRBD1 matching over 7 bases. The CDR3 has 15 amino acids. Germline V CDR1 and CDR2: KGHSH, LQKENI. Unmatched junction bases numbered 8, after V lost 1 base and J lost 6 bases. This CDR3 reads CASSPLLEGANGYTF. The CDR3 coding sequence is TGTGCCAGCTCACCACTCTTGGAGGGGGCTAATGGCTACACCTTC.

This clone was detected a few times. The chain combines TRBV4-2 with TRBJ1-2; TRBD1 agrees at 7 bases. The ends lost 4 bases at V and 0 bases at J; junction bases unmatched: 5. Germline lookup yields CDR1 LGHNA and CDR2 YNFKEQ. The length of the CDR3 is 15 residues. CDR3 in amino acids: CASSLAGQANYGYTF. The CDR3 DNA sequence: TGTGCCAGCAGCCTCGCCGGACAGGCTAACTATGGCTACACCTTC.

The CDR3 reads CASTAPYQPQHF. For the CDR3, the DNA is TGTGCCAGCACCGCACCATATCAGCCCCAGCATTTT. This chain connects TRBV6-1 to TRBJ1-5; D is ambiguous. V dropped 7 bases and J dropped 5 bases, with 9 bases sitting between them. Per the germline V gene, CDR1 is MNHNS and CDR2 is SASEGT. The CDR3 is 12 amino acids.

This clone was detected only a few times. The V and J genes are TRBV5-4 and TRBJ2-2; D not certain. V was shortened by 2 bases and J by 3 bases, with 11 bases between the two germline ends. There are 15 residues in the CDR3. Germline-derived CDR1 and CDR2 are SGHNT and YYREEE (reference sequence). CDR3 coding DNA: TGTGCCAGCAGCTTATACAGATGGTACACCGGGGAGCTGTTTTTT. Its translation: CASSLYRWYTGELFF. Together with reference TRBV5-4 and TRBJ2-2, the CDR3 gives the full variable domain: ETGVTQSPTHLIKTRGQQVTLRCSSQSGHNTVSWYQQALGQGPQFIFQYYREEENGRGNFPPRFSGLQFPNYSSELNVNALELDDSALYLCASSLYRWYTGELFFGEGSRLTVL.

The chain carries TRBV9 and TRBJ2-3, with D tentatively TRBD1 or TRBD2 (5 bases each). The CDR3 consists of 14 residues. Germline assignment: CDR1 SGDLS and CDR2 YYNGEE. Trimming left V 2 bases short and J 4 bases short, with 11 bases between. CDR3 in amino acids: CASSVMGVPDTQYF. The CDR3 DNA is TGTGCCAGCAGCGTCATGGGGGTTCCAGATACGCAGTATTTT.

This chain links TRBV10-3 with TRBJ1-1; D may be TRBD1 (5 bases). V dropped 0 bases and J dropped 7 bases, with 9 bases sitting between them. CDR1 is ENHRY, CDR2 SYGVKD, per germline. This CDR3 is built from 13 residues. CDR3 nucleotide sequence: TGTGCCATCAGTGAGTCCGGACACCTTGAAGCTTTCTTT. Its protein is CAISESGHLEAFF.

This clone has just one count. The J gene is TRBJ1-3, the V gene TRBV9, with D possibly matching TRBD1 (6 bases). Germline V gene lookup returns CDR1 SGDLS and CDR2 YYNGEE. The CDR3 runs 15 residues. V lost 3 bases, J lost 1 base, and 11 bases lay in between. The CDR3 is CASSATTGSGNTIYF. For the CDR3, the DNA is TGTGCCAGCAGCGCCACTACAGGGTCTGGAAACACCATATATTTT.

The chain uses TRBV29-1 and TRBJ1-2; possibly TRBD1 for D (5 bases). Per germline, CDR1 SQVTM and CDR2 ANQGSEA. The CDR3 length is 11 residues. With 8 bases removed from V and 6 bases from J, the gap between germline ends came to 13 bases. CDR3 amino acids: CSFGRGDGYTF. Written as DNA, the CDR3 is TGCAGCTTCGGACGGGGGGATGGCTACACCTTC.

The rearrangement joins TRBV27 to TRBJ1-5; D perhaps matches TRBD1 (6 bases). The CDR3 has 16 amino acids. Germline V gene sequence: CDR1 MNHEY, CDR2 SMNVEV (reference sequence). The V and J ends lost 5 bases and 4 bases respectively, with 18 bases between them. CDR3 coding DNA: TGTGCCAGCAGTCCCGCCCGGACAGCTCTGAATCAGCCCCAGCATTTT. Translating gives CASSPARTALNQPQHF.

The rearrangement uses TRBV6-6 and TRBJ2-1, with D uncertain. Germline loops: CDR1 MNHNY, CDR2 SVGAGI (reference sequence). Trimming pared 5 bases from V and 3 bases from J, leaving 2 bases between. CDR3 length: 11 residues. The CDR3 DNA reads as TGTGCCAGCAGTAACTACAATGAGCAGTTCTTC. Translating gives CASSNYNEQFF.

The chain has TRBV7-9 and TRBJ1-5, with TRBD1 matching 12 bases. J lost 7 bases, V lost 5 bases, and 3 bases had no gene match. The CDR3 sequence is 14 residues long. From germline, CDR1 is SEHNR and CDR2 FQNEAQ (reference sequence). The CDR3 DNA reads as TGTGCCAGCAGCAGGGACAGGGGGCTCCAGCCCCAGCATTTT. Its protein product is CASSRDRGLQPQHF.

CDR3 protein: CASSLAMDRVNYGYTF. CDR3 nucleotides: TGTGCCAGCAGCTTAGCGATGGACAGGGTGAACTATGGCTACACCTTC. The gene calls are TRBV7-2 and TRBJ1-2, with 8 bases that match TRBD1. J gave up 2 bases and V 0 bases, and 5 bases lay outside the gene matches. CDR1 is SGHTA and CDR2 is FQGNSA in the germline V gene. The CDR3 extends over 16 amino acids.